The 19 T cell receptor beta chains below were found in one sample sequenced in a study of T cell responses to AZD1222 COVID-19 vaccine. Assay used: immunoSEQ multiplex PCR; TCRdb lists only in-frame clones, some missing. Among approximately 140,000 clones listed, about 93% were seen once. The material was peripheral blood, obtained on day 0 of AZD1222 vaccination. The receptors here all came from an adult in good health.

This chain connects TRBV5-1 to TRBJ1-4, with 8 bases aligning to TRBD1. This CDR3 region has 16 residues. Unmatched junction bases numbered 11, after V lost 6 bases and J lost 4 bases. The germline gives CDR1 SGHRS, CDR2 YFSETQ. The CDR3 nucleotides are TGCGCCAGCAACGACAGCCCGGGACAGGTTAATGAAAAACTGTTTTTT. It specifies CASNDSPGQVNEKLFF.

The chain is built from TRBV7-8 and TRBJ1-5, with a tentative D call TRBD1 (6 bases). Germline CDR1 reads SGHVS; CDR2 reads FQNEAQ. The CDR3 consists of 15 residues. V lost 4 bases to trimming and J lost 4 bases, with 14 bases between them. The CDR3 DNA reads as TGTGCCAGCAGCTCAGCGTGGACAGAGAATCAGCCCCAGCATTTT. The encoded protein is CASSSAWTENQPQHF.

The V call is TRBV4-2, the J call TRBJ2-3; 13 bases are a match to TRBD2. Per germline, CDR1 LGHNA and CDR2 YNFKEQ. The CDR3 consists of 17 residues. Unmatched junction bases numbered 6, after V lost 0 bases and J lost 6 bases. Here the CDR3 DNA reads TGTGCCAGCAGCCAAGAAACTAGCGGGGGGGCCGCGGATACGCAGTATTTT. Amino acids: CASSQETSGGAADTQYF.

The genes are TRBV10-3 and TRBJ2-1; 8 bases line up with TRBD2. This CDR3 contains 15 residues. The germline V gene encodes CDR1 ENHRY and CDR2 SYGVKD. V trimming: 4 bases; J trimming: 1 base; junction bases outside the gene matches: 3. CDR3 residues: CAISAGGRSYNEQFF. CDR3 coding DNA: TGTGCCATCAGTGCAGGCGGGAGGTCCTACAATGAGCAGTTCTTC.

The J gene is TRBJ1-1, the V gene TRBV15, with D maybe TRBD1 (5 bases). Trimming removed 4 bases at V and 5 bases at J, with 14 bases between. The germline V gene encodes CDR1 LNHNV and CDR2 YYDKDF (reference sequence). This CDR3 spans 14 amino acids. CDR3 in amino acids: CATSKLQGWTEAFF. The CDR3 bases are TGTGCCACCAGCAAACTCCAGGGCTGGACTGAAGCTTTCTTT.

The chain uses TRBV28 and TRBJ2-7, with 10 bases fitting TRBD2. CDR1 and CDR2 (germline): MDHEN, SYDVKM. V was clipped by 8 bases and J by 2 bases; unmatched bases: 6. The CDR3 extends over 14 amino acids. This CDR3 is CASHPGLAPYEQYF. In nucleotides, the CDR3 is TGTGCCAGCCATCCGGGACTAGCGCCCTACGAGCAGTACTTC.

The chain couples TRBV9 to TRBJ1-5, with 8 nucleotides matching TRBD1. The germline gives CDR1 SGDLS, CDR2 YYNGEE. This CDR3 spans 17 amino acids. V was pared by 2 bases and J by 3 bases, with 10 bases of the junction left unmatched. The CDR3 DNA is TGTGCCAGCAGCGTCTCGGACAGGGAAAGCTACAATCAGCCCCAGCATTTT. This sequence encodes CASSVSDRESYNQPQHF.

This chain uses TRBV13 with TRBJ1-2; the D is unclear. CDR1 is PRHDT, CDR2 FYEKMQ, per germline (reference sequence). The V and J ends lost 0 bases and 4 bases respectively, with 15 bases between them. The CDR3 consists of 16 residues. The CDR3 sequence is CASSLGGLGTGYGYTF. DNA of the CDR3: TGTGCCAGCAGCTTAGGCGGCCTTGGAACGGGCTATGGCTACACCTTC.

The gene calls are TRBV3-1 (or the pseudogene TRBV3-2) and TRBJ2-3; 11 nucleotides align to TRBD1. Germline loops: CDR1 LGHDT, CDR2 YNNKEL (reference sequence). The CDR3 length is 17 residues. Germline trimming cut 4 bases from V and 9 bases from J; bases unmatched to any gene: 15. CDR3 region: CASSLLGGTGGFETQYF. In DNA form, the CDR3 reads TGTGCCAGCAGCCTGCTCGGGGGGACAGGGGGTTTTGAAACGCAGTATTTT.

The genes are TRBV6-1 and TRBJ1-5; perhaps TRBD1 as D (6 bases). In germline, CDR1 is MNHNS, CDR2 SASEGT. This CDR3 has 15 amino acids. Trimming cost V 2 bases and J 4 bases, with 12 bases left between them. The CDR3 sequence is CASSESQGLNQPQHF. DNA for the CDR3: TGTGCCAGCAGTGAATCACAGGGCCTGAATCAGCCCCAGCATTTT.

The V and J genes are TRBV19 and TRBJ2-1; D perhaps matches TRBD1 (5 bases). V lost 1 base, J lost 3 bases, and 34 bases lay in between. The germline V gene has CDR1 LNHDA and CDR2 SQIVND (reference sequence). CDR3 length: 23 amino acids. DNA of the CDR3: TGTGCCAGTAGTATAGTCGCCCGCAACCAAGCCCCCCAGGGTCAAATTTACTACAATGAGCAGTTCTTC. It encodes CASSIVARNQAPQGQIYYNEQFF.

The chain carries TRBV3-1 (or the pseudogene TRBV3-2) and TRBJ2-7, with D hard to call. Trimming cost V 1 base and J 0 bases, with 13 bases left between them. The CDR3 extends over 16 amino acids. The germline V gene has CDR1 LGHDT and CDR2 YNNKEL (reference sequence). The chain's CDR3 is CASSQAPLYSSYEQYF. The DNA of the CDR3 is TGTGCCAGCAGCCAAGCGCCCCTGTATAGCTCCTACGAGCAGTACTTC.

The gene calls are TRBV3-1 (or the pseudogene TRBV3-2) and TRBJ1-3; D unclear. Germline V lookup: CDR1 LGHDT, CDR2 YNNKEL (reference sequence). There are 17 residues in the CDR3. The ends were cut back, 2 bases at V and 0 bases at J, with 14 bases in the middle. The chain's CDR3 is CASSQSFGGISGNTIYF. In nucleotides, the CDR3 is TGTGCCAGCAGCCAATCTTTCGGCGGGATCTCTGGAAACACCATATATTTT.

A few counts support this clone. The chain carries TRBV3-1 (or the pseudogene TRBV3-2) and TRBJ2-2; TRBD2 is a possible D gene (6 bases). Trimming took 0 bases from V and 5 from J, leaving 10 bases between them. There are 15 residues in the CDR3. The germline V gene has CDR1 LGHDT and CDR2 YNNKEL (reference sequence). In DNA, the CDR3 is TGTGCCAGCAGCCAAGATTCGGAGGGTACCGGGGAGCTGTTTTTT. Translating it yields CASSQDSEGTGELFF.

The chain has TRBV4-3 and TRBJ2-3; D is undetermined. V lost 0 bases, J lost 2 bases, and 18 bases lay in between. CDR1 is LGHNA, CDR2 YSLEER, per germline. The CDR3 contains 18 residues. The CDR3 DNA reads as TGCGCCAGCAGCCAAGACCCTACGGGCGGAATAAACACAGATACGCAGTATTTT. It translates to CASSQDPTGGINTDTQYF.

The rearrangement uses TRBV25-1 and TRBJ1-2; 8 bases fit TRBD1. CDR1 is MGHDK and CDR2 is SYGVNS in the germline V gene. With V trimmed by 4 bases and J by 4 bases, 2 bases remained unmatched. This CDR3 region has 13 residues. The CDR3 DNA reads TGTGCCAGCAGTGTCGACAGGGGCTATGGCTACACCTTC. Translation gives CASSVDRGYGYTF.

This clone was counted a single time. The rearrangement uses TRBV7-8 and TRBJ2-5; tentative D call: TRBD2 (5 bases). Germline V lookup: CDR1 SGHVS, CDR2 FQNEAQ. With 3 bases removed from V and 2 bases from J, the gap between germline ends came to 19 bases. The CDR3 loop spans 17 amino acids. The CDR3 here is CASSLHTRRVRQETQYF. In DNA form, the CDR3 reads TGTGCCAGCAGCTTGCACACTAGACGCGTGAGACAAGAGACCCAGTACTTC.

This chain uses TRBV2 with TRBJ1-2; D gene uncertain. CDR1 and CDR2 from the germline V gene are SNHLY and FYNNEI. The germline V and J ends were trimmed by 8 bases and 2 bases, with 15 bases remaining between them. The CDR3 runs to 14 residues. CDR3 DNA: TGTGCCAGCCTCGGTTCGAGGGCAAACTATGGCTACACCTTC. Its translation: CASLGSRANYGYTF.

The rearrangement joins TRBV28 to TRBJ1-2, with 10 bases identical to TRBD1. Trimming cost V 7 bases and J 6 bases; bases outside gene matches: 11. CDR1 is MDHEN and CDR2 is SYDVKM in the germline V gene. This CDR3 has 15 residues. The CDR3 nucleotides read TGTGCCAGCACCCCTACCCCAGGGACAGGGGATGGCTACACCTTC. Translated: CASTPTPGTGDGYTF.